The clone carrying this TCR beta chain was seen ten or more times. This CDR3 spans 15 amino acids. J gave up 5 bases and V 6 bases, and 9 bases lay outside the gene matches. Germline CDR1 is MNHEY and CDR2 is SVGEGT. The sample belongs to a study of early T cells in non-severe SARS-CoV-2 infection. Across the whole study: Investigators sequenced bulk RNA drawn from unsorted whole blood, and chains remained unpaired.

In TCRdb, the 5' RACE reads were re-called with MiXCR into one record per CDR3 protein. The data hold some 39,000 distinct CDR3 sequences, with roughly 7.3% observed a single time. This receptor was identified in an adult who was a healthcare worker with PCR-confirmed SARS-CoV-2 infection or an uninfected control (not recorded which). This chain links TRBV6-2 or TRBV6-3 with TRBJ1-5, with 8 bases fitting TRBD1. The sample taken for sequencing was whole blood. The CDR3 nucleotides are TGTGCCAGCAGACTACACAGGGGGTCGGATCAGCCCCAGCATTTT. It encodes CASRLHRGSDQPQHF.